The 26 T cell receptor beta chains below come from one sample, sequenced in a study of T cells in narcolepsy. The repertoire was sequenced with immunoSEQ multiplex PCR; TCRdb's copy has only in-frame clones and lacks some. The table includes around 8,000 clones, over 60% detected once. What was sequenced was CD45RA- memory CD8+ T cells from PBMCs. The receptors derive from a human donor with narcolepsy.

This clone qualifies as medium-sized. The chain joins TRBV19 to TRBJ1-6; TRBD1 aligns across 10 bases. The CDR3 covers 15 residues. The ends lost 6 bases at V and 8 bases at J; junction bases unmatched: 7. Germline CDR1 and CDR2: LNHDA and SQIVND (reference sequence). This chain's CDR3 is CASSFFGTGDSPLHF. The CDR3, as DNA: TGTGCCAGTAGCTTTTTTGGGACAGGGGATTCACCCCTCCACTTT.

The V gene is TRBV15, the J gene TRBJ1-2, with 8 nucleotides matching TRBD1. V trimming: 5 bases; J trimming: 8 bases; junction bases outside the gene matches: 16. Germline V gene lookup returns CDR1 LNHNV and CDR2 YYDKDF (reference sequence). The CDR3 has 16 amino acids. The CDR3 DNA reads TGTGCCACCAGCGACAATGACCGACAGGGGACGGACGGCTACACCTTC. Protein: CATSDNDRQGTDGYTF.

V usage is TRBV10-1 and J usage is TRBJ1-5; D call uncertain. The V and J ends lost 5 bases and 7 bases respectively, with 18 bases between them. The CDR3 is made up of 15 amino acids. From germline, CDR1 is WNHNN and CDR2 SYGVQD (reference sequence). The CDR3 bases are TGCGCCAGCAGTTATCATGGGCTCGGTGGGCAGCCCCAGCATTTT. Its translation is CASSYHGLGGQPQHF.

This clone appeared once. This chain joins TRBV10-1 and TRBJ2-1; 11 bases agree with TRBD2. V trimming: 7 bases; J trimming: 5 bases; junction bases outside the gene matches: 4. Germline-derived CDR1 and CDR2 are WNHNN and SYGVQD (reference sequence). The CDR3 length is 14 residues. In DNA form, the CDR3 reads TGCGCCAGCAAGGCTAGCGGGGGGAACAATGAGCAGTTCTTC. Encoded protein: CASKASGGNNEQFF.

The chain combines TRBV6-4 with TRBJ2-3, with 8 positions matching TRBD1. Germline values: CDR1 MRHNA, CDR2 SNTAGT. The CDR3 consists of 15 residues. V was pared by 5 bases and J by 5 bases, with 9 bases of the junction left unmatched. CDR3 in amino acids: CASSKSAGGEDTQYF. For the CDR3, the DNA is TGTGCCAGCAGTAAGTCGGCAGGGGGCGAAGATACGCAGTATTTT.

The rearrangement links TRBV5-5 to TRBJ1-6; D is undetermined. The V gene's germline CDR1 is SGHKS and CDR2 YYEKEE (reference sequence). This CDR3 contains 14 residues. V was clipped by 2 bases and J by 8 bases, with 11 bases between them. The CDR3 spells CASSLWEGYSPLHF. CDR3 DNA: TGTGCCAGCAGCTTATGGGAGGGTTATTCACCCCTCCACTTT.

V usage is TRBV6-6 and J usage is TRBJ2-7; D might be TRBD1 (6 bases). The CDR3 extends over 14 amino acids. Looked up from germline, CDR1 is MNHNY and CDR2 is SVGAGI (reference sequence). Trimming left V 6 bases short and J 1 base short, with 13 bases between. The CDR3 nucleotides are TGTGCCAGCAGCCCAGGGGAAGGGTCCTACGAGCAGTACTTC. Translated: CASSPGEGSYEQYF.

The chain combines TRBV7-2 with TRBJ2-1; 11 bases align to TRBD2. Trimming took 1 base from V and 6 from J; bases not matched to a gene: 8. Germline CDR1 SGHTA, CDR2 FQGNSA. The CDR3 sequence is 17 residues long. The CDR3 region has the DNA TGTGCCAGCAGCTTAGATTGGCGACTAGCGGGATCCAATGAGCAGTTCTTC. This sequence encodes CASSLDWRLAGSNEQFF.

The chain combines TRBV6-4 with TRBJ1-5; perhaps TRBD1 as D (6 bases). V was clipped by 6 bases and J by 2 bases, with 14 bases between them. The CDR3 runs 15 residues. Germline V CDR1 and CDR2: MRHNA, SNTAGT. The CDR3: CASSLRGAGNQPQHF. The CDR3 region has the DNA TGTGCCAGCAGCCTTCGGGGGGCCGGCAATCAGCCCCAGCATTTT.

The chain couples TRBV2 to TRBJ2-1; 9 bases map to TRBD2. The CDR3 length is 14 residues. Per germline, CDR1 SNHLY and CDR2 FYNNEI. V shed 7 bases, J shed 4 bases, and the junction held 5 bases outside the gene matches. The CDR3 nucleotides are TGTGCCAGCACCCGACTAGCGGAATACAATGAGCAGTTCTTC. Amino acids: CASTRLAEYNEQFF.

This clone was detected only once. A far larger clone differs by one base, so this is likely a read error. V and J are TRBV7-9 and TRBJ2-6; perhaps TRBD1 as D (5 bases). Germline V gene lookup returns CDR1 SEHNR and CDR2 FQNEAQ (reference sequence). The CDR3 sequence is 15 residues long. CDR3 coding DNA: TGTGCCAGCAGCTCGAGTGAATCTGGGGCCAACATCCTGACTTTC. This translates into CASSSSESGANILTF. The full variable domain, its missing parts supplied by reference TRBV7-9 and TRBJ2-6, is DTGVSQNPRHKITKRGQNVTFRCDPISEHNRLYWYRQTLGQGPEFLTYFQNEAQLEKSRLLSDRFSAERPKGSFSTLEIQRTEQGDSAMYLCASSSSESGANILTFGAGSRLTVL.

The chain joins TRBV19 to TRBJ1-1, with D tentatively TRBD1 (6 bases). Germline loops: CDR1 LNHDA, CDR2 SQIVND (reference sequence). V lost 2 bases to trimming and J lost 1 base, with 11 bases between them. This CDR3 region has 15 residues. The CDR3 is CASSISPGENTEAFF. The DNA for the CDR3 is TGTGCCAGTAGTATATCACCAGGGGAGAACACTGAAGCTTTCTTT.

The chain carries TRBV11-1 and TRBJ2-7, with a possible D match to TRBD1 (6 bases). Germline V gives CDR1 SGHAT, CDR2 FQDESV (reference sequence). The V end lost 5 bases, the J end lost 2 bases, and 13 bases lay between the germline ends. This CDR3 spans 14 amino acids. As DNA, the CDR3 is TGTGCCAGCAGCCCACAGGGATCAACCTACGAGCAGTACTTC. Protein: CASSPQGSTYEQYF.

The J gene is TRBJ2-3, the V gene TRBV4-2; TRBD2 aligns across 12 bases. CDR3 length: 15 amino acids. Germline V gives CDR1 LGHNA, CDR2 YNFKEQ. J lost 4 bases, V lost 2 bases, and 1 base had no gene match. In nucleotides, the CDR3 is TGTGCCAGCAGCCAACTAGCGGGGGGGCCAGATACGCAGTATTTT. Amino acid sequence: CASSQLAGGPDTQYF.

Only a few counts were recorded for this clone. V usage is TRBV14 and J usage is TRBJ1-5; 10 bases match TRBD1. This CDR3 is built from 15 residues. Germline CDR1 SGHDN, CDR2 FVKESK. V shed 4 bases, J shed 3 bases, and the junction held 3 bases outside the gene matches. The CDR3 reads CASSPGTGVNQPQHF. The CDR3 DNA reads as TGTGCCAGCAGCCCGGGGACAGGGGTCAATCAGCCCCAGCATTTT.

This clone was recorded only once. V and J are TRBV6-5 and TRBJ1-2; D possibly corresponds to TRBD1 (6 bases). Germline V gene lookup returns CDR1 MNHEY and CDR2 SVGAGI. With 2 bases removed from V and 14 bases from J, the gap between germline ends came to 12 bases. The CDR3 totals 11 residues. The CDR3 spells CASSYTGSSTF. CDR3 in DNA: TGTGCCAGCAGTTACACAGGGAGCTCTACCTTC.

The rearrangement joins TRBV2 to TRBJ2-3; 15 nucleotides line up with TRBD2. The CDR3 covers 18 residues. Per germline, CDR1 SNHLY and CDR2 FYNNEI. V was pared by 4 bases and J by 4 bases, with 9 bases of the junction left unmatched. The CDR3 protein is CASSGTSGGARSSDTQYF. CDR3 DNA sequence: TGTGCCAGCAGTGGGACTAGCGGGGGGGCCCGATCCTCAGATACGCAGTATTTT.

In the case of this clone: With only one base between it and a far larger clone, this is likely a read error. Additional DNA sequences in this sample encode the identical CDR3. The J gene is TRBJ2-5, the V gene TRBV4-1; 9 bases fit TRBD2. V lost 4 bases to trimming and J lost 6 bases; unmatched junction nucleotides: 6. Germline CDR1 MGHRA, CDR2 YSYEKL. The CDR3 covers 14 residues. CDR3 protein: CASSPGTSYQTQYF. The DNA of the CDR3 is TGCGCCAGCAGCCCCGGGACTAGCTACCAGACCCAGTACTTC.

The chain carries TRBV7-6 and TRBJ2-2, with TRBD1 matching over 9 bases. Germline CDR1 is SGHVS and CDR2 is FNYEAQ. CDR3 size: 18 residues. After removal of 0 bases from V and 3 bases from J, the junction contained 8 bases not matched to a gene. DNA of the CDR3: TGTGCCAGCAGCTTAGCGCGACAGGGGGTCTCTTACACCGGGGAGCTGTTTTTT. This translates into CASSLARQGVSYTGELFF.

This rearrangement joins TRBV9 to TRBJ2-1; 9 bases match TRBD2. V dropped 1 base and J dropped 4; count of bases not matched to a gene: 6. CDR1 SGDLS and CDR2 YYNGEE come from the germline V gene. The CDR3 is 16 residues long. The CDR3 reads CASSVLRLADYNEQFF. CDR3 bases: TGTGCCAGCAGCGTATTGCGACTAGCGGATTACAATGAGCAGTTCTTC.

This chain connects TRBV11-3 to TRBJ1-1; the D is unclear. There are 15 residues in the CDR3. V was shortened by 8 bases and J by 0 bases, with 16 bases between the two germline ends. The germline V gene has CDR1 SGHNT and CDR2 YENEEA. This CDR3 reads CASRGLEYMNTEAFF. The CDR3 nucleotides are TGTGCCAGCCGCGGTTTAGAGTACATGAACACTGAAGCTTTCTTT.

The CDR3 region has the DNA TGTGCCAGCAGCCCATGGGGGTATGATGAGCAGTTCTTC. It specifies CASSPWGYDEQFF. V is TRBV7-9 and J is TRBJ2-1; D possibly matches TRBD1 or TRBD2 (5 bases each). The germline V gene has CDR1 SEHNR and CDR2 FQNEAQ (reference sequence). The CDR3 runs 13 residues. V shed 5 bases and J shed 8 bases, with 13 bases lying between them.

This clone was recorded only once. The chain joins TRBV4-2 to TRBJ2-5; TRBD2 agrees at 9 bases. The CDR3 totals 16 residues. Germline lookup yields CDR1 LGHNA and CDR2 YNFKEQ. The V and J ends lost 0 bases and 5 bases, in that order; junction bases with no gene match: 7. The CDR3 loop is CASSQEAGGPLETQYF. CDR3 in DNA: TGTGCCAGCAGCCAAGAGGCGGGGGGGCCCTTGGAGACCCAGTACTTC.

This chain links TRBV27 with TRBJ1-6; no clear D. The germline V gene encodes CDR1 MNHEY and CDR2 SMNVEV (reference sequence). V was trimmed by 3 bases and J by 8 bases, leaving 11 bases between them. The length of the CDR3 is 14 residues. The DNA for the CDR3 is TGTGCCAGCAGTTTTGGCCGGGCCGATTCACCCCTCCACTTT. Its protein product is CASSFGRADSPLHF.

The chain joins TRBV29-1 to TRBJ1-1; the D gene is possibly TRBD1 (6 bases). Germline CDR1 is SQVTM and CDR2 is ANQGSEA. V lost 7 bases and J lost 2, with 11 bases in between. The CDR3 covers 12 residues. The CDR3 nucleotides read TGCAGCGGGACAGCATTAAACACTGAAGCTTTCTTT. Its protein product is CSGTALNTEAFF. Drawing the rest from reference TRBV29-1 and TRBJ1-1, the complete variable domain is SAVISQKPSRDICQRGTSLTIQCQVDSQVTMMFWYRQQPGQSLTLIATANQGSEATYESGFVIDKFPISRPNLTFSTLTVSNMSPEDSSIYLCSGTALNTEAFFGQGTRLTVV.

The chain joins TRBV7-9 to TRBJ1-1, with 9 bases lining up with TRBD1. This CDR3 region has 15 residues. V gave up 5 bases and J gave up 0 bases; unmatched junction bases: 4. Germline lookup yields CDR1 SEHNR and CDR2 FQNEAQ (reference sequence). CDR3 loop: CASSGDRAMNTEAFF. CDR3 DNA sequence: TGTGCCAGCAGCGGGGACAGGGCCATGAACACTGAAGCTTTCTTT.